Presented here are 10 T cell receptor beta chains from one specimen sequenced in a study of CD8+ T cells in alopecia areata. cDNA reverse transcribed from extracted RNA served as the sequencing template. Measured with immunoSEQ multiplex PCR; TCRdb has only the in-frame clones, and not every one. The data contain 98,000 or so clones, over 55% of them seen just once; the ten biggest clones take up more than 20%. Sample: NKG2D-low CD8+ T cells sorted from blood. All receptors come from a human donor with alopecia areata.

This chain uses TRBV4-1 with TRBJ1-1, with TRBD1 as a possible D gene (6 bases). This CDR3 is 14 amino acids long. V was clipped by 4 bases and J by 5 bases, with 14 bases between them. Germline values: CDR1 MGHRA, CDR2 YSYEKL. The CDR3 protein is CASSPEQGWTEAFF. For the CDR3, the DNA is TGCGCCAGCAGCCCAGAACAGGGTTGGACTGAAGCTTTCTTT.

This clone was observed once. The chain employs TRBV28 and TRBJ2-7; D call uncertain. With 5 bases removed from V and 2 bases from J, the gap between germline ends came to 13 bases. Looked up from germline, CDR1 is MDHEN and CDR2 is SYDVKM. The CDR3 is made up of 14 amino acids. The CDR3 sequence: CASSTLDTAYEQYF. CDR3 sequence (DNA): TGTGCCAGCAGTACCCTCGACACTGCCTACGAGCAGTACTTC. Using reference TRBV28 and TRBJ2-7 for the parts outside the CDR3, the full variable domain is DVKVTQSSRYLVKRTGEKVFLECVQDMDHENMFWYRQDPGLGLRLIYFSYDVKMKEKGDIPEGYSVSREKKERFSLILESASTNQTSMYLCASSTLDTAYEQYFGPGTRLTVT.

This clone was seen more than once but under ten times. The chain employs TRBV7-8 and TRBJ2-6; D could derive from TRBD1 or TRBD2 (6 bases each). CDR1 is SGHVS, CDR2 FQNEAQ, per germline. This CDR3 has 16 amino acids. The V end was cut by 2 bases, the J end by 3 bases, with 11 bases between. CDR3 sequence reads: CASSLSRGGGANVLTF. DNA of the CDR3: TGTGCCAGCAGCTTAAGCAGGGGAGGTGGGGCCAACGTCCTGACTTTC.

This chain links TRBV6-6 with TRBJ2-5; possibly TRBD2 for D (6 bases). Germline V gene sequence: CDR1 MNHNY, CDR2 SVGAGI (reference sequence). This CDR3 contains 13 residues. The germline V and J ends were trimmed by 3 bases and 3 bases, with 8 bases remaining between them. The CDR3 loop is CASSYGGKETQYF. CDR3 in DNA: TGTGCCAGCAGTTATGGCGGGAAAGAGACCCAGTACTTC.

The chain recombines TRBV13 with TRBJ2-1, with 8 positions matching TRBD2. CDR1 is PRHDT, CDR2 FYEKMQ, per germline (reference sequence). V shed 6 bases, J shed 2 bases, and the junction held 6 bases outside the gene matches. The CDR3 has 15 amino acids. This CDR3 reads CASRQGLAPYNEQFF. Written as DNA, the CDR3 is TGTGCCAGCAGACAAGGACTAGCCCCCTACAATGAGCAGTTCTTC.

This clone came up once. The V and J genes are TRBV27 and TRBJ1-1; D uncertain. Germline values: CDR1 MNHEY, CDR2 SMNVEV (reference sequence). The CDR3 runs to 16 residues. The ends were cut back, 5 bases at V and 5 bases at J, with 21 bases in the middle. The chain's CDR3 is CASSTTPPKKETEAFF. The CDR3 nucleotides are TGTGCCAGCAGTACTACCCCGCCGAAGAAAGAGACTGAAGCTTTCTTT.

J is TRBJ2-7 and V is TRBV28, with D possibly TRBD2 on 7 matching bases. V dropped 6 bases and J dropped 4 bases, with 19 bases sitting between them. Germline V gene data show CDR1 as MDHEN and CDR2 as SYDVKM. CDR3 length equals 15 residues. The CDR3 DNA reads TGTGCCAGCAGCCATAGGGGGGGAAGGTTGTACGAGCAGTACTTC. This gives the protein CASSHRGGRLYEQYF.

The chain's CDR3 is CASSFLIMNTEAFF. CDR3 in DNA: TGCGCCAGCAGCTTTCTCATCATGAACACTGAAGCTTTCTTT. The chain couples TRBV5-1 to TRBJ1-1; no clear D gene. The CDR3 is 14 residues long. CDR1 is SGHRS and CDR2 is YFSETQ in the germline V gene. V gave up 2 bases and J gave up 0 bases, with 8 bases separating them.

V and J are TRBV29-1 and TRBJ1-4, with D possibly matching TRBD1 (6 bases). CDR1 SQVTM and CDR2 ANQGSEA come from the germline V gene. This CDR3 is built from 13 residues. Trimming removed 8 bases from V and 1 base from J, with 11 bases in between. The CDR3 sequence is CSTRQETNEKLFF. CDR3 in DNA: TGCAGCACCCGACAGGAAACTAATGAAAAACTGTTTTTT.

V and J are TRBV19 and TRBJ2-7, with D perhaps TRBD2 (5 bases). The CDR3 loop spans 14 amino acids. CDR1 LNHDA and CDR2 SQIVND come from the germline V gene (reference sequence). Trimming took 3 bases from V and 2 from J, leaving 11 bases between them. Here the CDR3 reads CASSMEVFTYEQYF. CDR3 in DNA: TGTGCCAGTAGTATGGAGGTATTTACCTACGAGCAGTACTTC.